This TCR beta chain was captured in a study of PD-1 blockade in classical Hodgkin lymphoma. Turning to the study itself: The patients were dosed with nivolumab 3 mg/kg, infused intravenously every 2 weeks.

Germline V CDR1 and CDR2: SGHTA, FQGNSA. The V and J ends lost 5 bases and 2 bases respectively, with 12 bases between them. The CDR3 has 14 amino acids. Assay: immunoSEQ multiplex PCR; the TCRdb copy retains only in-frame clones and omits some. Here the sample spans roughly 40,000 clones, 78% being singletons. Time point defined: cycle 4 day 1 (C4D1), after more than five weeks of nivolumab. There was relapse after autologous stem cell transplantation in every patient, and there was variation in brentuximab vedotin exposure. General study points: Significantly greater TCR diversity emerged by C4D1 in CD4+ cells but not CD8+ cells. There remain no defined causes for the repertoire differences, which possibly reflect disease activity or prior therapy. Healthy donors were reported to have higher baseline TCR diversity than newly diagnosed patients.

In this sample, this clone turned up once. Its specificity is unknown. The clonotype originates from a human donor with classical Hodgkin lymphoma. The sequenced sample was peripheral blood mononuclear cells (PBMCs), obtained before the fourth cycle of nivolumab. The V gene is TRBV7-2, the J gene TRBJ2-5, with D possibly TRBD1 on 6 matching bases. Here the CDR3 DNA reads TGTGCCAGCAGCGTACAAAGGGGGCAAGAGACCCAGTACTTC. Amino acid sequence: CASSVQRGQETQYF. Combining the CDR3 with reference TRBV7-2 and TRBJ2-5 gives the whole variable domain GAGVSQSPSNKVTEKGKDVELRCDPISGHTALYWYRQSLGQGLEFLIYFQGNSAPDKSGLPSDRFSAERTGGSVSTLTIQRTQQEDSAVYLCASSVQRGQETQYFGPGTRLLVL.